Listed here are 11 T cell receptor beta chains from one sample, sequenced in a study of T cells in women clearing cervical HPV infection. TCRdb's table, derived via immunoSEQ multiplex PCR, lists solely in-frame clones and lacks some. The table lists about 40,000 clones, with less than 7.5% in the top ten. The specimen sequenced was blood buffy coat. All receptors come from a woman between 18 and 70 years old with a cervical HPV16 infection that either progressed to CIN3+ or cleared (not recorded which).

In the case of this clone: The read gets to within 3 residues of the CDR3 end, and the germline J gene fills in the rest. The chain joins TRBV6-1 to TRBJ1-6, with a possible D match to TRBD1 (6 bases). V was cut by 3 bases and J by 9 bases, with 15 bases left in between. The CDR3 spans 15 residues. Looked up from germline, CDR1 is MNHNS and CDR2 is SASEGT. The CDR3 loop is CASSEVKGGGSPLHF. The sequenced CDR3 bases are TGTGCCAGCAGTGAGGTTAAAGGGGGGGGTTCACCC.

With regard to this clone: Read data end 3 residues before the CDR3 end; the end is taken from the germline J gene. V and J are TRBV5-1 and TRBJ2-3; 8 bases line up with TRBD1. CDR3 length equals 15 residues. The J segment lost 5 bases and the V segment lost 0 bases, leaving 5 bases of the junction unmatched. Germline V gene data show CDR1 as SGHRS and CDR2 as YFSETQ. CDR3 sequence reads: CASSLAGQGGDTQYF. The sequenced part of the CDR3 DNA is TGCGCCAGCAGCTTGGCCGGACAGGGCGGAGATACG.

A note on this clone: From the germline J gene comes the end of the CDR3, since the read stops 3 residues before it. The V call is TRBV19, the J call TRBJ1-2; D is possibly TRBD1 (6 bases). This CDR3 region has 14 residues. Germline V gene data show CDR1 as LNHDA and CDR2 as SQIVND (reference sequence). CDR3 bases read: TGTGCCAGTAGGGAGACAGGCGATAAGTACGAC. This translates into CASRETGDKYD. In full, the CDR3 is CASRETGDKYDYTF.

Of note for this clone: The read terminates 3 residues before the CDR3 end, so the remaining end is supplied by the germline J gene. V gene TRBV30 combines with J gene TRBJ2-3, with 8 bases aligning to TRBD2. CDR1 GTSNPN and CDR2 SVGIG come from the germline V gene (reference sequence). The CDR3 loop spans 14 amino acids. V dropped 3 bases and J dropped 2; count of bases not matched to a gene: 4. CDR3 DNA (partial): TGTGCCTGGAGGGGACTAGTCATCACAGATACG. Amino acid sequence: CAWRGLVITDT. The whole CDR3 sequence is CAWRGLVITDTQYF.

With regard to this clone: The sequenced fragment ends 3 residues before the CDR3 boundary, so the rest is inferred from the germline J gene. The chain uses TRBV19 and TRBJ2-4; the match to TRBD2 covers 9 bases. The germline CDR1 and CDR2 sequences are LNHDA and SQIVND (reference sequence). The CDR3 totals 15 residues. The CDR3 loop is CASSPTAGGGYGQYF. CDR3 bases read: TGTGCCAGTAGTCCCACGGCGGGAGGGGGCTATGGT.

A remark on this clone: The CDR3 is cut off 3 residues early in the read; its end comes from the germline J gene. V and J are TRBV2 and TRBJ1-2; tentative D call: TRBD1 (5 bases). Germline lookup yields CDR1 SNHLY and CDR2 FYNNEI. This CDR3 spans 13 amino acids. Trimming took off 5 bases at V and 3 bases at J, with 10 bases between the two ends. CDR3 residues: CASSSQGDYGYTF. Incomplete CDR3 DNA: TGTGCCAGCAGTTCTCAGGGTGACTATGGC.

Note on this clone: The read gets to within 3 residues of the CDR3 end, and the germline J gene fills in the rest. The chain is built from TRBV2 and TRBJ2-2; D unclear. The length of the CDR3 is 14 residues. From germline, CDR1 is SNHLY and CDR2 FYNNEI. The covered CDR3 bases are TGTGCCAGCAGTGAACAGTCAACTAATGAAAAG. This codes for CASSEQSTNEK. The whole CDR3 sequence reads CASSEQSTNEKLFF.

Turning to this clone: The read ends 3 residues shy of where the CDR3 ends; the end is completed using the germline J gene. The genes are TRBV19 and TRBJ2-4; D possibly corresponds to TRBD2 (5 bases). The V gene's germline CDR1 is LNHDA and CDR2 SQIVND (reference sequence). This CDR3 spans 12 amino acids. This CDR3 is CASSWPGNGQYF. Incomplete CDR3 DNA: TGTGCCAGTAGTTGGCCGGGGAATGGT.

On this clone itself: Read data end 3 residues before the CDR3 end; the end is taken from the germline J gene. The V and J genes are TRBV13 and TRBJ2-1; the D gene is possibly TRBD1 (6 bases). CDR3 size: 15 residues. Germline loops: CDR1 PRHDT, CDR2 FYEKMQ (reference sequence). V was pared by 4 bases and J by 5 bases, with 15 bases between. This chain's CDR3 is CASSSPPTGNNEQFF. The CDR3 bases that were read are TGTGCCAGCAGCTCACCCCCCACAGGGAACAATGAG.

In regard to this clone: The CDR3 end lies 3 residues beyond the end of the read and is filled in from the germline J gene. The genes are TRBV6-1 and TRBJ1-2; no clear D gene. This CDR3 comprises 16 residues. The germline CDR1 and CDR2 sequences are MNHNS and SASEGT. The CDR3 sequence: CASSESNPTLSYDYTF. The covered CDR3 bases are TGTGCCAGCAGTGAGAGTAATCCAACTCTCTCCTACGAC.

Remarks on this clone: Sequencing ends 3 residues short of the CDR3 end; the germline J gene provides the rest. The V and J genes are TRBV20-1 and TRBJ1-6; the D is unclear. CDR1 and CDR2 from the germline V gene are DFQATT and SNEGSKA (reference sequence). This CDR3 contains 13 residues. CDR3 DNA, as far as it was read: TGCAGTGCTAGAGATTATTTGGGCGACCCC. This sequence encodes CSARDYLGDP. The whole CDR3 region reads CSARDYLGDPLHF.